This T cell receptor (beta chain) came from a study of T-cell memory formation after mild COVID-19. This clonotype was recorded a few times. TCRdb re-analysed the 5' RACE reads in MiXCR, keeping a single row per CDR3 protein. This sample yields 190,000 or so distinct CDR3 sequences, of which under 30% are seen a single time; over 9.5% belongs to the top ten. The CDR3 totals 12 residues. Per germline, CDR1 SEHNR and CDR2 FQNEAQ (reference sequence). V was pared by 5 bases and J by 2 bases, with 7 bases between. This sequence joins TRBV7-9 and TRBJ2-7; unclear D gene. The source material was PBMCs or a T cell subset sorted from them (not recorded which). The receptor was derived from an adult woman who had mild COVID-19 (a few samples of this study predate the infection). Cell type and time point are not known. As DNA, the CDR3 is TGTGCCAGCAGCCCCAGACCCTACGAGCAGTACTTC. Translation: CASSPRPYEQYF.